This TCR beta chain was sequenced in a study of vaccination and CD4 T cells after COVID-19. CD4+ T cells that had been cultured provided DNA sequenced with the Oncomine TCR Beta short-read assay. MiXCR was run by TCRdb on the PCR reads, yielding one entry per CDR3 protein. The sample consists of 13,000 or so distinct CDR3 sequences, over 50% of them appearing once. Treatment defined: approximately 10-day PBMC culture with coronavirus spike peptide pools or control peptides (ViraFEST assay). CDR1 is SGHVS and CDR2 is FNYEAQ in the germline V gene. This CDR3 comprises 15 residues. Trimming cost V 5 bases and J 3 bases; bases outside gene matches: 8. Comment on this clonotype: Its target is unknown.

The chain joins TRBV7-6 to TRBJ2-3; 7 bases are a match to TRBD2. The receptor was derived from a human donor with COVID-19. This specimen consisted of cultured CD4+ T cells from blood, obtained after SARS-CoV-2 vaccination. CDR3: CASSPGLAETDTQYF. CDR3 coding DNA: TGTGCCAGCAGCCCGGGGCTAGCGGAGACAGATACGCAGTATTTT.